Presented here are 15 T cell receptor beta chains from one specimen sequenced in a study of blood T cells in healthy people across ages. Combining a sample-barcoded 5' primer with a J-beta primer mix, a second PCR ran for about 7 to 12 cycles. TCRdb reanalysed the 5' RACE reads using MiXCR and keeps one entry per CDR3 protein. The sample lists hundreds of thousands of distinct CDR3 sequences, over 45% seen once, with roughly 22% in the top ten. The sequenced sample consisted of blood. Receptors were obtained from a young man in good health.

The chain recombines TRBV21-1 with TRBJ2-7; whether TRBD1, the table's D call, matches the DNA was not checked. TRBV21-1 is assigned pseudogene status. The CDR3 has 15 amino acids. The CDR3 reads CASSKRGTVSYEQYF. The CDR3 DNA reads as TGTGCCAGCAGCAAAAGAGGGACAGTATCCTACGAGCAGTACTTC.

This clonotype showed up just a few times. This chain links TRBV20-1 with TRBJ2-7; 9 bases match TRBD2. The DNA end is a closer match to TRBJ2-5, so the J assignment may be wrong. The length of the CDR3 is 15 residues. Germline-derived CDR1 and CDR2 are DFQATT and SNEGSKA (reference sequence). The CDR3 loop is CSADLAAGGKETQYF. DNA for the CDR3: TGCAGTGCCGACCTTGCAGCGGGAGGAAAAGAGACCCAGTACTTC.

The chain combines TRBV6-6 with TRBJ1-5; D remains unclear. The CDR3 is 13 residues long. The germline gives CDR1 MNHNY, CDR2 SVGAGI (reference sequence). The V gene lost 7 bases and the J gene lost 2 bases, with 9 bases spanning the gap. The CDR3 sequence: CASKGNGNQPQHF. The CDR3 nucleotides are TGTGCCAGCAAAGGTAATGGCAATCAGCCCCAGCATTTT.

In nucleotides, the CDR3 is TGTGCCAGCAGCCAAGACTCTGTAGGGGGGCCTACCGCTGGGGCCAACGTCCTGACTTTC. It specifies CASSQDSVGGPTAGANVLTF. The V and J genes are TRBV4-2 and TRBJ2-6; either TRBD1 or TRBD2 may fit D (6 bases each). Trimming stripped 0 bases from V and 2 bases from J, with 20 bases between. The CDR3 has 20 amino acids. Per germline, CDR1 LGHNA and CDR2 YNFKEQ.

The genes are TRBV12-3 or TRBV12-4 and TRBJ2-5; D might be TRBD1 (5 bases). The DNA end favors TRBJ2-7, so the J call may be wrong. The CDR3 consists of 15 residues. The CDR3 sequence: CASSFSASGPYEQYF. DNA for the CDR3: TGTGCCAGCAGTTTTTCGGCATCAGGGCCTTACGAGCAGTACTTC.

This chain connects TRBV13 to TRBJ2-2; no definite D call. The CDR3 totals 14 residues. Germline V lookup: CDR1 PRHDT, CDR2 FYEKMQ (reference sequence). Trimming cost V 5 bases and J 4 bases, with 11 bases left between them. CDR3 bases: TGTGCCAGCAGCCCCGGCGATAGCACCGGGGAGCTGTTTTTT. Protein sequence: CASSPGDSTGELFF.

The chain carries TRBV6-2 or TRBV6-3 and TRBJ2-3; 9 bases are a match to TRBD2. CDR1 and CDR2 (germline): MNHEY, SVGEGT. Losses at the gene ends were 6 bases for V and 3 bases for J; bases not matched to a gene: 7. This CDR3 is built from 15 residues. CDR3 amino acids: CASSRLTSGTDTQYF. Written as DNA, the CDR3 is TGTGCCAGCAGCCGCCTCACTAGCGGGACAGATACGCAGTATTTT.

This clonotype came up a few times. The genes are TRBV6-1 and TRBJ2-1, with D possibly matching TRBD2 (6 bases). CDR1 and CDR2 (germline): MNHNS, SASEGT. V lost 3 bases to trimming and J lost 7 bases, with 13 bases between them. This CDR3 has 14 residues. CDR3 sequence: CASSDRAGRNEQFF. In DNA form, the CDR3 reads TGTGCCAGCAGTGACCGGGCGGGAAGGAATGAGCAGTTCTTC.

This chain joins TRBV7-2 and TRBJ2-3, with D hard to call. The length of the CDR3 is 15 residues. Trimming pared 1 base from V and 0 bases from J, leaving 8 bases between. Germline V lookup: CDR1 SGHTA, CDR2 FQGNSA. CDR3 region: CASSLEESSTDTQYF. CDR3 nucleotides: TGTGCCAGCAGCTTAGAGGAGTCTAGCACAGATACGCAGTATTTT.

The rearrangement uses TRBV7-2 and TRBJ2-5, with TRBD2 matching 7 bases. Germline V gene sequence: CDR1 SGHTA, CDR2 FQGNSA. CDR3 length: 13 residues. Trimming cost V 2 bases and J 12 bases; bases outside gene matches: 9. The CDR3 is CASSLRTGREKYF. CDR3 nucleotides: TGTGCCAGCAGCTTACGGACGGGGCGGGAGAAGTACTTC.

The rearrangement links TRBV20-1 to TRBJ1-2; tentative D call: TRBD1 (6 bases). The CDR3 length is 13 residues. Deletions cut 6 bases from V and 4 bases from J, with 15 bases between. CDR1 is DFQATT and CDR2 is SNEGSKA in the germline V gene (reference sequence). The CDR3 loop reads CSAREQGGYGYTF. CDR3 bases: TGCAGTGCCCGAGAACAGGGCGGCTATGGCTACACCTTC.

This clonotype appeared a single time. Its ends do not fully match the called genes, so a read error is possible. J is TRBJ2-1 and V is TRBV7-2; 10 bases align to TRBD2. The DNA end favors TRBJ2-7, so the J call may be wrong. The CDR3 sequence is 16 residues long. The germline CDR1 and CDR2 sequences are SGHTA and FQGNSA. CDR3 sequence (DNA): TGTGCCGGCAGCTCCAGACTAGCGGGCGTCAACAATGAGCAGTACTTC. It yields the protein CAGSSRLAGVNNEQYF.

The rearrangement links TRBV7-9 to TRBJ2-1; 8 bases map to TRBD2. The V gene end was trimmed by 3 bases and the J gene end by 7 bases; junction bases not matched to a gene: 5. The CDR3 sequence is 14 residues long. The germline V gene encodes CDR1 SEHNR and CDR2 FQNEAQ (reference sequence). CDR3 loop: CASSFGGRLNEQFF. The CDR3 bases are TGTGCCAGCAGCTTTGGCGGGAGGTTAAATGAGCAGTTCTTC.

This clonotype was counted once. This chain uses TRBV21-1 with TRBJ2-3; the table assigns TRBD1, which was not confirmed against the DNA. TRBV21-1 is a pseudogene locus. The CDR3 has 15 residues. CDR3 nucleotides: TGTGCCAGCAGAACCCCTAGGACTAGCACAGATACGCAGTATTTT. It specifies CASRTPRTSTDTQYF.

The V and J genes are TRBV6-2 or TRBV6-3 and TRBJ2-4; D possibly corresponds to TRBD1 (6 bases). Looked up from germline, CDR1 is MNHEY and CDR2 is SVGEGT. V was shortened by 4 bases and J by 13 bases, with 20 bases between the two germline ends. The CDR3 spans 14 residues. The CDR3 loop reads CASSSLTGKVEQYF. The CDR3 bases are TGTGCCAGCAGTTCGCTTACAGGGAAGGTGGAGCAGTACTTC.